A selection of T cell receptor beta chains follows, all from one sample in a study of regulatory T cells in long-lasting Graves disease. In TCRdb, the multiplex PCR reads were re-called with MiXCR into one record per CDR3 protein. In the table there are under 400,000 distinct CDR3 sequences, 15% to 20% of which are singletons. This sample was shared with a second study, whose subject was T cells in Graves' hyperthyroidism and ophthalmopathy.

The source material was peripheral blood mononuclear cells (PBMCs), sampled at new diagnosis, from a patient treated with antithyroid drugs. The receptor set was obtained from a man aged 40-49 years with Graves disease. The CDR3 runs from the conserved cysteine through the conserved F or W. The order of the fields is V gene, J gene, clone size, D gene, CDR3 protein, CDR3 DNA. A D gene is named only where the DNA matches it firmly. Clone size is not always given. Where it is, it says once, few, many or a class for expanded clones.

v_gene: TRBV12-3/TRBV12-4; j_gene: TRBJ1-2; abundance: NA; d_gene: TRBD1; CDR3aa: CASSLRAYRGGNYGYTF; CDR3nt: TGTGCCAGCAGTTTACGGGCCTACAGGGGAGGCAACTATGGCTACACCTTC
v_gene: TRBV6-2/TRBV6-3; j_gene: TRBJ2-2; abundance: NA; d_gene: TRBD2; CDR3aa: CASSYVPGGPSAGELFF; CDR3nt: TGTGCCAGCAGTTACGTCCCGGGGGGGCCGAGTGCCGGGGAGCTGTTTTTT
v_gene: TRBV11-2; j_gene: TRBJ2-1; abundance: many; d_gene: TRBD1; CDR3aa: CASSTRSGTGLYYEQFF; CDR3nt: TGTGCCAGCAGCACCCGATCCGGGACAGGGCTCTATTATGAGCAGTTCTTC
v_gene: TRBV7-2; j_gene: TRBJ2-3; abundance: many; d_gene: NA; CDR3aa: CASSKGSTDTQYF; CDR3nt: TGTGCCAGCAGCAAAGGGAGCACAGATACGCAGTATTTT
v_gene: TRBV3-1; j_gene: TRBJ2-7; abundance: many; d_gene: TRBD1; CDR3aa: CASSPGGGTGAYEQYF; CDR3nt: TGTGCCAGCAGCCCAGGTGGGGGGACAGGGGCCTACGAGCAGTACTTC
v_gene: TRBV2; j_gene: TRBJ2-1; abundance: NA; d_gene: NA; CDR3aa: CASSTLYYNEQFF; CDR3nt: TGTGCCAGCAGCACCCTATACTACAATGAGCAGTTCTTC
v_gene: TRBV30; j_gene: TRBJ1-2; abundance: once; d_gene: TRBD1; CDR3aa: CAWSVKAGGYGYTF; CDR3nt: TGTGCCTGGAGTGTAAAGGCAGGGGGCTATGGCTACACCTTC
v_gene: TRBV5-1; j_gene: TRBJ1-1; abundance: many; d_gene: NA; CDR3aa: CASSLGRSEAFF; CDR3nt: TGCGCCAGCAGCTTGGGACGGAGTGAAGCTTTCTTT
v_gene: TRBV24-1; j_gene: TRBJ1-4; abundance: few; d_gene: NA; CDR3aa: CATSDSNEKLFF; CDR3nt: TGTGCCACCAGTGATTCCAACGAAAAACTGTTTTTT
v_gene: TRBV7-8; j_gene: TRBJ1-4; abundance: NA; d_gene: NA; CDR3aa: CASSLRPVPNEKLFF; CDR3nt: TGTGCCAGCAGCTTAAGGCCGGTGCCTAATGAAAAACTGTTTTTT
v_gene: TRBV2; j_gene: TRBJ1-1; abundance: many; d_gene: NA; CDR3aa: CASSIEQGNTEAFF; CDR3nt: TGTGCCAGCAGTATCGAACAGGGGAACACTGAAGCTTTCTTT
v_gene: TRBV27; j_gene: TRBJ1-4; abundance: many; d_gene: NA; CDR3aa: CASTQGPSEKLFF; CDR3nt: TGTGCCAGCACGCAGGGGCCGAGTGAAAAACTGTTTTTT
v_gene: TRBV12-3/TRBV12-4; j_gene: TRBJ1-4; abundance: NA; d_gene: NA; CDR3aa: CASSFGVKSEKLFF; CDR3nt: TGTGCCAGCAGCTTTGGGGTTAAGTCGGAAAAACTGTTTTTT
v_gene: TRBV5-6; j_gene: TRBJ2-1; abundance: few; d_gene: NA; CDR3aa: CATRATSYNEQFF; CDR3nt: TGTGCCACCAGGGCTACCTCCTACAATGAGCAGTTCTTC
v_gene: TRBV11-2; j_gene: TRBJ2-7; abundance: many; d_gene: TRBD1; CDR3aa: CASSLDRGSFYEQYF; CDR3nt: TGTGCCAGCAGCTTGGACAGGGGTTCGTTCTACGAGCAGTACTTC
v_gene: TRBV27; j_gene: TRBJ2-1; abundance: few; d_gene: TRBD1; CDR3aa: CGSSLTGGGTYNEQFF; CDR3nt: TGTGGCAGCAGTTTAACAGGGGGCGGAACCTACAATGAGCAGTTCTTC
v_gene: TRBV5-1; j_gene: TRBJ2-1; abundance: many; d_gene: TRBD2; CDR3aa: CASSLMTSGGNSYNEQFF; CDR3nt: TGCGCCAGCAGCTTGATGACTAGCGGGGGGAATTCCTACAATGAGCAGTTCTTC
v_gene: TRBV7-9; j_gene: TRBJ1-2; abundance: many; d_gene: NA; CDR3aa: CASSLMGNGGLDYTF; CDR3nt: TGTGCCAGCAGCTTAATGGGCAACGGGGGACTGGACTACACCTTC
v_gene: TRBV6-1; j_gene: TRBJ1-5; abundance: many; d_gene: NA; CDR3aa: CASNFRQEVQPQHF; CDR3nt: TGTGCCAGCAATTTCCGACAAGAAGTCCAGCCCCAGCATTTT
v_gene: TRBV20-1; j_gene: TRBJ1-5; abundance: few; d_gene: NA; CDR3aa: CSADALGGGYERDQPQHF; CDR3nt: TGCAGTGCCGATGCACTCGGGGGGGGCTATGAGCGCGATCAGCCCCAGCATTTT
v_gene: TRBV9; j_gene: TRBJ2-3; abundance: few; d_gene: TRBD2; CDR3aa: CASSEGLGDVDTQYF; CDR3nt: TGTGCCAGCAGCGAGGGACTAGGGGATGTAGATACGCAGTATTTT
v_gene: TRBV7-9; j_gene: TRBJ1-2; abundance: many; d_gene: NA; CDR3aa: CASSLSPAGHGYTF; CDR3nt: TGTGCCAGCAGCTTATCGCCGGCAGGGCATGGCTACACCTTC
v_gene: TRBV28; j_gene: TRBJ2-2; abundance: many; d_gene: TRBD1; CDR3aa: CASSPRQGEVGELFF; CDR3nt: TGTGCCAGCAGTCCCCGACAGGGGGAGGTCGGGGAGCTGTTTTTT
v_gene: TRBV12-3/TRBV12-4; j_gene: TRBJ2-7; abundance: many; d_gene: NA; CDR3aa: CASSPGSGGIYEQYF; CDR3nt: TGTGCCAGCAGCCCCGGCAGCGGTGGTATTTACGAGCAGTACTTC
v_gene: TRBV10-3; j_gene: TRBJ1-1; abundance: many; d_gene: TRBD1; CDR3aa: CAISSQGTMNTEAFF; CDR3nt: TGTGCCATCAGTTCACAGGGGACCATGAACACTGAAGCTTTCTTT
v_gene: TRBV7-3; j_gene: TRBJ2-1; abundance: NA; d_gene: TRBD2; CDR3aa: CASTTSGEYNEQFF; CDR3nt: TGTGCCAGCACTACTAGCGGGGAGTACAATGAGCAGTTCTTC
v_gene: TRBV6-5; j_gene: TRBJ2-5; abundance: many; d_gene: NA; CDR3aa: CASSYSGGETQYF; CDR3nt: TGTGCCAGCAGTTATTCGGGCGGAGAGACCCAGTACTTC
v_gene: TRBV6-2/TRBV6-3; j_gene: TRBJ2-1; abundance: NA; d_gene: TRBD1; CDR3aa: CASKGPRQGIPGAYNEQFF; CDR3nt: TGTGCCAGCAAAGGTCCTCGACAGGGGATCCCGGGAGCCTACAATGAGCAGTTCTTC
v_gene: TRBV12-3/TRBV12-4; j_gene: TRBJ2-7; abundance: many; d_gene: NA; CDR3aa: CASSPVRGNSYEQYF; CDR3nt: TGTGCCAGCAGCCCTGTTAGGGGGAACTCCTACGAGCAGTACTTC
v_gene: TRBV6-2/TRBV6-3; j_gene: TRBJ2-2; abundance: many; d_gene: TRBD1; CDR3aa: CASSYVFGTASTGELFF; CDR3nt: TGTGCCAGCAGTTATGTTTTCGGGACAGCTAGCACCGGGGAGCTGTTTTTT
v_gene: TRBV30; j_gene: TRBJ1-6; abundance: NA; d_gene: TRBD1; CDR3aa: CACSRQGLNSPLHF; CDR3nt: TGTGCCTGCAGTAGACAGGGTTTAAATTCACCCCTCCACTTT
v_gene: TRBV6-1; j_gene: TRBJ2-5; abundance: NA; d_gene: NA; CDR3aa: CASQRDQQETQYF; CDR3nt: TGTGCCAGTCAGAGGGACCAACAAGAGACCCAGTACTTC
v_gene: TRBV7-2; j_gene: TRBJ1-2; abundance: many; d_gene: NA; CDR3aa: CASSRRGAGYTF; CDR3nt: TGTGCCAGCAGCCGCCGGGGGGCTGGCTACACCTTC